This T cell receptor (beta chain) was recovered during a study of blood T cell repertoires in COVID-19. Study details: Material from acute and convalescent COVID-19 was sourced from the United States, Italy and Spain. T cells, B-cell-depleted T cells, or PBMCs supplied cDNA or gDNA.

Germline-derived CDR1 and CDR2 are DFQATT and SNEGSKA (reference sequence). V was shortened by 3 bases and J by 6 bases, with 13 bases between the two germline ends. This CDR3 region has 13 residues. Per the original methods: Estimation of nucleated cell counts was performed using reference gene primer amplification. Using immunoSEQ multiplex PCR, the repertoire was profiled, and TCRdb retains in-frame clones only, with some absent. From that table come the V and J calls and clone size; the DNA was used to work out D and trimming. The repertoire includes 150,000 to 200,000 clones, almost 80% of them detected once, and roughly 17% sits in the top ten.

This TCR was sampled from a man in his fifties or sixties with active or convalescent COVID-19. This rearrangement joins TRBV20-1 to TRBJ2-3; a possible D gene is TRBD1 (6 bases). The sequenced sample consisted of peripheral blood. The CDR3 spells CSASGQKVDTQYF. The CDR3 DNA sequence: TGCAGTGCTAGTGGACAGAAAGTCGATACGCAGTATTTT.